This is a list of T cell receptor beta chains from one sample in a study of shared clonotypes between healthy human individuals. Using immunoSEQ multiplex PCR, the repertoire was profiled, and TCRdb retains in-frame clones only, with some absent. The sample lists a few hundred thousand clones; around 95% were seen once. Sample: naive CD8+ T cells sorted from blood. Source of these receptors: a woman aged 25 to 39 in good health. Each CDR3 is given with its conserved first and last residue. A D gene is named only where the DNA matches it firmly. Clone size is stated in some rows and not others, as once, few, many or a class when expanded.

>TRBJ1-5|TRBV7-9|-|-
TGTGCCAGCAGCCGGACAGACCCTAGCAATCAGCCCCAGCATTTT
CASSRTDPSNQPQHF
>TRBJ1-5|TRBV19|-|-
TGTGCCAGTAGTCCACGACAGTCCCTTTATAGCAATCAGCCCCAGCATTTT
CASSPRQSLYSNQPQHF
>TRBJ2-1|TRBV7-7|-|-
TGTGCCAGCAGCCCTGGACTGAGGGCGAATGAGCAGTTCTTC
CASSPGLRANEQFF
>TRBJ2-1|TRBV29-1|-|-
TGCAGCGTTGATTCAGGGAGCTCCTACAATGAGCAGTTCTTC
CSVDSGSSYNEQFF
>TRBJ1-1|TRBV27|-|-
TGTGCCAGCAGTGCACCCCTTGAGACAGCGAACGGCGAAATGAACACTGAAGCTTTCTTT
CASSAPLETANGEMNTEAFF
>TRBJ1-5|TRBV7-6|-|TRBD1
TGTGCCAGCAGCACCTCCTCGGGACAGGGTGTTCAGCCCCAGCATTTT
CASSTSSGQGVQPQHF
>TRBJ2-7|TRBV28|once|-
TGTGCCAGCTCTGGACAGACCCCCGAGCAGTACTTC
CASSGQTPEQYF
>TRBJ2-1|TRBV19|-|-
TGTGCCAGTAGTATAATAGGCGACAATGAGCAGTTCTTC
CASSIIGDNEQFF
>TRBJ1-1|TRBV9|-|TRBD1
TGTGCCAGCGGCGTCGGGACAGGGGCTGAAGCTTTCTTT
CASGVGTGAEAFF
>TRBJ1-1|TRBV6-6|-|-
TGTGCCAGCAGTGCCAACACTTACACTGAAGCTTTCTTT
CASSANTYTEAFF
>TRBJ2-3|TRBV9|-|-
TGTGCCAGCAGCGTAGAGAAGGGGGTAGCGATAGACTACTTTACGCAGTATTTT
CASSVEKGVAIDYFTQYF
>TRBJ2-7|TRBV27|-|-
TGTGCCAGCAATTACCCTTCGGGGGAGCAGTACTTC
CASNYPSGEQYF
>TRBJ1-2|TRBV28|-|-
TGTGCCAGCAGTTTTCTGGGAGGCTACACCTTC
CASSFLGGYTF
>TRBJ1-5|TRBV9|-|-
TGTGCCAGCAGCGAAGGACAGAATAGCAATCAGCCCCAGCATTTT
CASSEGQNSNQPQHF
>TRBJ1-1|TRBV5-1|once|-
TGCGCCAGCAGCTTTTCAAACAGGGTGGCGAACACTGAAGCTTTCTTT
CASSFSNRVANTEAFF
>TRBJ2-2|TRBV27|-|-
TGTGCCAGCAGTCCGAACTCGGGACTGGGCAACACCGGGGAGCTGTTTTTT
CASSPNSGLGNTGELFF
>TRBJ1-5|TRBV7-6|-|-
TGTGCCAGCAGCCCCGGGCTGGGGGGTAGGCAGCCCCAGCATTTT
CASSPGLGGRQPQHF
>TRBJ2-2|TRBV7-3|-|-
TGTGCCAGCAGCTTAATTTCGGGGGGCTCGAACACCGGGGAGCTGTTTTTT
CASSLISGGSNTGELFF